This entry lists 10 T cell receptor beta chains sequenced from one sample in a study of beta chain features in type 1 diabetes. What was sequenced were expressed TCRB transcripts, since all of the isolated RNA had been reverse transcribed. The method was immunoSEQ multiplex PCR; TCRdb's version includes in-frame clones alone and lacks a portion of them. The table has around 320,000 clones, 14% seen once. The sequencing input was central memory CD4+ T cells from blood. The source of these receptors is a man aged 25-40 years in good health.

CDR3 in DNA: TGTGCCAGCACCAGGTGGAACACCGGGGAGCTGTTTTTT. This gives the protein CASTRWNTGELFF. The V and J genes are TRBV27 and TRBJ2-2; D unresolved. CDR3 size: 13 residues. Germline values: CDR1 MNHEY, CDR2 SMNVEV (reference sequence). Trimming shortened V by 7 bases and J by 1 base, and 7 bases separated the two germline ends.

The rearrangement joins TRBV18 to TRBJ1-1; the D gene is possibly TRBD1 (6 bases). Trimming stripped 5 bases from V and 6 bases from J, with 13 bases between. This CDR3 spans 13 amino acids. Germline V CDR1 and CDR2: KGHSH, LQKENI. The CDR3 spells CASSAKKGAEAFF. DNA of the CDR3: TGTGCCAGCTCAGCTAAGAAGGGGGCTGAAGCTTTCTTT.

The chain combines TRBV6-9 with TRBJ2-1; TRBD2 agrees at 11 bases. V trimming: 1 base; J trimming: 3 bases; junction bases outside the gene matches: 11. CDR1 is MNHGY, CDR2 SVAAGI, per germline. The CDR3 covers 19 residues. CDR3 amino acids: CASSYLSTAGTSGYNEQFF. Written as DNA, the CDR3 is TGTGCCAGCAGTTATTTAAGTACCGCCGGGACTAGCGGCTACAATGAGCAGTTCTTC.

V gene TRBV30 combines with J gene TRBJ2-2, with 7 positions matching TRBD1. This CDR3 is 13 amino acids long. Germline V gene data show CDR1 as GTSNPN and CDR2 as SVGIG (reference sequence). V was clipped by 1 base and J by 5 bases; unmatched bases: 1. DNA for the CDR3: TGTGCCTGGAGTGCACAGGGGACCGGGGAGCTGTTTTTT. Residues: CAWSAQGTGELFF.

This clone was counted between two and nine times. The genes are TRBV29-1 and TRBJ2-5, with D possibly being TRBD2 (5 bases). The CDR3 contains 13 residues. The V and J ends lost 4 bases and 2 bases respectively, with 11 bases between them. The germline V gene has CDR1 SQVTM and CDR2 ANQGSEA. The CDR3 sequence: CSVGENQQETQYF. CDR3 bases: TGCAGCGTTGGGGAGAACCAACAAGAGACCCAGTACTTC.

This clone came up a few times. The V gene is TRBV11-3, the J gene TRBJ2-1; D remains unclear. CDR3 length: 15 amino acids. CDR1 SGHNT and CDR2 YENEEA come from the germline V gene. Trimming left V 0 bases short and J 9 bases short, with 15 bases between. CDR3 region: CASSLDPFPSGEQFF. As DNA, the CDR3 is TGTGCCAGCAGCTTAGATCCATTTCCGAGTGGTGAGCAGTTCTTC.

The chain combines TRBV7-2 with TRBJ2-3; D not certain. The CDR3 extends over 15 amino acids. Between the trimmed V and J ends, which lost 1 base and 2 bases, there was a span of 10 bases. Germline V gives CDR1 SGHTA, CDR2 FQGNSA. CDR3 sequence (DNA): TGTGCCAGCAGCTTAGGGTTTGCGCTCACAGATACGCAGTATTTT. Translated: CASSLGFALTDTQYF.

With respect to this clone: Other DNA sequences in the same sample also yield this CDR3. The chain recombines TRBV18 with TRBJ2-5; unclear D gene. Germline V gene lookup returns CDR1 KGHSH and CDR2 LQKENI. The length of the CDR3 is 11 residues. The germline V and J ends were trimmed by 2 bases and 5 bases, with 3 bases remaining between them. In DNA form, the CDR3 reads TGTGCCAGCTCACCAAGGGAGACCCAGTACTTC. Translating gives CASSPRETQYF. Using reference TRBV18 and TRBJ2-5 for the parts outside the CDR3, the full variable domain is NAGVMQNPRHLVRRRGQEARLRCSPMKGHSHVYWYRQLPEEGLKFMVYLQKENIIDESGMPKERFSAEFPKEGPSILRIQQVVRGDSAAYFCASSPRETQYFGPGTRLLVL.

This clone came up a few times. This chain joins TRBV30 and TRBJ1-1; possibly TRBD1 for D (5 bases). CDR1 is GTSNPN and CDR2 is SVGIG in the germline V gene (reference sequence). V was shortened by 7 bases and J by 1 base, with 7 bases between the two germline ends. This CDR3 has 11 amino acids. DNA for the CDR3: TGTGCCTACGACAGGAACACTGAAGCTTTCTTT. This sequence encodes CAYDRNTEAFF.

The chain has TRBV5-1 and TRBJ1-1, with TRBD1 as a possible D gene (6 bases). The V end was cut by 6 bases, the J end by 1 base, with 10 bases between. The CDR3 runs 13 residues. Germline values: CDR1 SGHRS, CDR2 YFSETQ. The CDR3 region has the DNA TGCGCCAGCAAATCGACAGGGAACACTGAAGCTTTCTTT. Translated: CASKSTGNTEAFF.